Sequencing of this TCR beta chain was carried out in a study of T cell repertoires in cytomegalovirus infection. Regarding the study as a whole: Cumulative public TCR beta family frequency identified carriers of CMV plus the relevant HLA.

With respect to this clonotype: The target antigen is unknown.

The CDR3 sequence is 14 residues long. The V end was cut by 4 bases, the J end by 2 bases, with 11 bases between. TCRdb called the reads again in MiXCR, with one record for every CDR3 protein. The sample consists of 150,000 to 200,000 distinct CDR3 sequences, 7.5% to 10% of them appearing once. The sequencing sample was made of PBMCs. The genes are TRBV12-3 or TRBV12-4 and TRBJ2-5; no clear D. The sequence was collected from a human donor in good health (CMV status not recorded). Some clones in this sample may be carry-over from other donors' samples. The CDR3 is CASSSRLNQETQYF. DNA of the CDR3: TGTGCCAGCAGTTCGAGATTAAATCAAGAGACCCAGTACTTC.